The entry below describes one T cell receptor beta chain. These data belong to a study of technical replicates of blood from a few donors. Measured with immunoSEQ multiplex PCR; TCRdb has only the in-frame clones, and not every one. The table includes under 15,000 clones, 80% detected once. The V and J ends lost 6 bases and 2 bases, in that order; junction bases with no gene match: 7. The CDR3 is 14 residues long. From germline, CDR1 is SNHLY and CDR2 FYNNEI. The origin of this receptor is a human donor in good health. Sequencing was performed on PBMCs. The chain links TRBV2 to TRBJ2-7; 7 bases align to TRBD1. The CDR3: CASRQEQGPYEQYF. As DNA, the CDR3 is TGTGCCAGCAGGCAAGAACAGGGGCCCTACGAGCAGTACTTC.